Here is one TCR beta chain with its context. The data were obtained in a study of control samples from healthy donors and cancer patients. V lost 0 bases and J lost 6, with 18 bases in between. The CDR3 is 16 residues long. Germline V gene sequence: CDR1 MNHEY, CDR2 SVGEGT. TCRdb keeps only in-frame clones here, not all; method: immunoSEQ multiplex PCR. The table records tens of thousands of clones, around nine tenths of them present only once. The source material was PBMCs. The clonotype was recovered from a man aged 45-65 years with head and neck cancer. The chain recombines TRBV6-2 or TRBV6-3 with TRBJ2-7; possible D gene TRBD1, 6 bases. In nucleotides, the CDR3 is TGTGCCAGCAGTTACTCTCGGCAGGCAGGGGAAGGCGAGCAGTACTTC. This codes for CASSYSRQAGEGEQYF.